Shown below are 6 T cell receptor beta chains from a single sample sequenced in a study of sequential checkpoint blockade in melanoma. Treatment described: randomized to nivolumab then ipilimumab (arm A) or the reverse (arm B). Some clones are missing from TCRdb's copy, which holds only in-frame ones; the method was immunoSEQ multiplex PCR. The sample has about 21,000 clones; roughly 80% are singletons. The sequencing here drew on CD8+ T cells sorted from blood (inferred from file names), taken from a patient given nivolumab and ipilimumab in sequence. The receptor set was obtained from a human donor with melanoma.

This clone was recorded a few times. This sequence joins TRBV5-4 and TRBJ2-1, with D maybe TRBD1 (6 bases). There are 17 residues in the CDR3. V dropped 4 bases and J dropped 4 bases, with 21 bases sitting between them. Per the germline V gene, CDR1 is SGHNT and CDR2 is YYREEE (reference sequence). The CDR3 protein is CASSPQGTPMDYNEQFF. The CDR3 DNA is TGTGCCAGCAGCCCCCAGGGGACGCCTATGGATTACAATGAGCAGTTCTTC.

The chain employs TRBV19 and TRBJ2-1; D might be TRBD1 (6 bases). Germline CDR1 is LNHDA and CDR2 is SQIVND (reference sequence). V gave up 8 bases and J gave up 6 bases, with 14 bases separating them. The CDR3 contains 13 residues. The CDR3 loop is CASSKDRFNEQFF. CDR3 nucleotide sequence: TGTGCCAGTTCTAAGGACAGATTCAATGAGCAGTTCTTC.

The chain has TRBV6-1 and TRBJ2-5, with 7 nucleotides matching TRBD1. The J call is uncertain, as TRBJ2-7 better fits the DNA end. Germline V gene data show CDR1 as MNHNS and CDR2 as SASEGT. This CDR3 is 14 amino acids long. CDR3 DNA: TGTGCCAGCAGCATTTACAGGGGATCCTACGAGCAGTACTTC. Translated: CASSIYRGSYEQYF.

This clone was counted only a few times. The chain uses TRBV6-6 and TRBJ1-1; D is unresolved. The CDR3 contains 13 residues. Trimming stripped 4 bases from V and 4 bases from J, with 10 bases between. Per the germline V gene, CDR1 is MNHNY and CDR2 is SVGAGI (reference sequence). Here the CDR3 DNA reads TGTGCCAGCAGTTCCCCACCGGGCACTGAAGCTTTCTTT. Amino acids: CASSSPPGTEAFF.

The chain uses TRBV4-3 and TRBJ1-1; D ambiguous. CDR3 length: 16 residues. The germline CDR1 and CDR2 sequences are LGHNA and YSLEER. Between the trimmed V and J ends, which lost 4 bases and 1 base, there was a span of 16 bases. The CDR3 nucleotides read TGCGCCAGCAGCCGAGGCGTTTCAGAGAAGAACACTGAAGCTTTCTTT. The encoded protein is CASSRGVSEKNTEAFF.

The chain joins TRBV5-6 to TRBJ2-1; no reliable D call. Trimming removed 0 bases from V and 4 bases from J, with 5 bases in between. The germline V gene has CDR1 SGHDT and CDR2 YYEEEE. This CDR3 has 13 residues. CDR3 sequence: CASSLALYNEQFF. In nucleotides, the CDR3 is TGTGCCAGCAGCTTGGCCTTGTACAATGAGCAGTTCTTC. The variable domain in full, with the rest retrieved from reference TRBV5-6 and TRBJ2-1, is DAGVTQSPTHLIKTRGQQVTLRCSPKSGHDTVSWYQQALGQGPQFIFQYYEEEERQRGNFPDRFSGHQFPNYSSELNVNALLLGDSALYLCASSLALYNEQFFGPGTRLTVL.